The TCR beta chain described here comes from a study of T cell responses to AZD1222 COVID-19 vaccine. Profiled with immunoSEQ multiplex PCR; TCRdb holds only in-frame clones, not every one. Here the sample spans about 160,000 clones, approximately 87% being singletons. The CDR3 covers 15 residues. With 2 bases removed from V and 1 base from J, the gap between germline ends came to 12 bases. In germline, CDR1 is MNHEY, CDR2 SVGAGI. The sequence came from an adult who received the AZD1222 COVID-19 vaccine. Specimen: peripheral blood, collected 28 days after the second AZD1222 dose. V usage is TRBV6-5 and J usage is TRBJ2-7; D gene unclear. The CDR3 loop reads CASSYTPYGSYEQYF. In nucleotides, the CDR3 is TGTGCCAGCAGTTACACCCCATACGGATCCTACGAGCAGTACTTC.